The 23 T cell receptor beta chains below come from one sample, sequenced in a study of TIL therapy for anti-PD-1-resistant metastatic lung cancer. Time point meaning: pre-treatment sample, taken before nivolumab and TIL therapy. This was the immunoSEQ v3 assay. Profiling relied on immunoSEQ multiplex PCR, and the TCRdb table lists in-frame clones only, not all of them. Altogether approximately 50,000 clones are present, around three quarters being singletons, with the ten largest covering roughly 16%. The source material was blood, sampled at baseline. The receptors shown here come from a man between 65 and 79 years old with non-small cell lung cancer.

J is TRBJ2-7 and V is TRBV10-3; 9 bases match TRBD2. The trim removed 0 bases at V and 6 bases at J, leaving 3 bases unmatched. The CDR3 runs 14 residues. Looked up from germline, CDR1 is ENHRY and CDR2 is SYGVKD. The CDR3: CAISESFSGSEQYF. The CDR3 nucleotides read TGTGCCATCAGTGAGTCGTTTAGCGGGAGCGAGCAGTACTTC.

Only one count was recorded for this clone. The chain uses TRBV27 and TRBJ1-1, with D perhaps TRBD1 (5 bases). The CDR3 sequence is 13 residues long. Germline lookup yields CDR1 MNHEY and CDR2 SMNVEV (reference sequence). Between the trimmed V and J ends, which lost 6 bases and 5 bases, there was a span of 13 bases. CDR3 sequence (DNA): TGTGCCAGCAGAGGGGCTAAGAAGACTGAAGCTTTCTTT. It yields the protein CASRGAKKTEAFF.

The chain couples TRBV7-2 to TRBJ2-1; 8 nucleotides match TRBD1. The CDR3 length is 15 residues. V dropped 2 bases and J dropped 9; count of bases not matched to a gene: 9. Per germline, CDR1 SGHTA and CDR2 FQGNSA. Here the CDR3 DNA reads TGTGCCAGCAGCTTACCTAGGACAGGGAGCGGTGAGCAGTTCTTC. Translation: CASSLPRTGSGEQFF. The full variable domain, completed using reference TRBV7-2 and TRBJ2-1, is GAGVSQSPSNKVTEKGKDVELRCDPISGHTALYWYRQSLGQGLEFLIYFQGNSAPDKSGLPSDRFSAERTGGSVSTLTIQRTQQEDSAVYLCASSLPRTGSGEQFFGPGTRLTVL.

J is TRBJ2-1 and V is TRBV7-8; 8 bases are a match to TRBD1. The junction had 9 bases not matched to a gene; V was cut back by 5 bases and J by 6 bases. CDR1 and CDR2 from the germline V gene are SGHVS and FQNEAQ. CDR3 length: 15 amino acids. Here the CDR3 reads CASSQGASNFNEQFF. In DNA form, the CDR3 reads TGTGCCAGCAGCCAGGGGGCGAGTAACTTCAATGAGCAGTTCTTC.

The rearrangement links TRBV29-1 to TRBJ2-3; D is uncertain. Germline CDR1 is SQVTM and CDR2 is ANQGSEA. The CDR3 contains 13 residues. Trimming shortened V by 4 bases and J by 2 bases, and 10 bases separated the two germline ends. The CDR3 DNA sequence: TGCAGCGTTGCTGGCAGTTCCACAGATACGCAGTATTTT. It codes for CSVAGSSTDTQYF.

The V and J genes are TRBV19 and TRBJ2-5; possibly TRBD1 for D (6 bases). V lost 4 bases and J 5 bases, leaving 11 bases between the germline ends. CDR3 length equals 13 residues. Germline CDR1 reads LNHDA; CDR2 reads SQIVND (reference sequence). The CDR3 is CASSSTGFETQYF. The CDR3 DNA reads TGTGCCAGTAGTAGCACAGGGTTCGAGACCCAGTACTTC.

CDR3 sequence reads: CASSLKRPGSSYEQYF. The CDR3 nucleotides read TGTGCCAGCAGCTTAAAGAGGCCCGGGAGCTCCTACGAGCAGTACTTC. The genes are TRBV7-2 and TRBJ2-7, with TRBD2 as a possible D gene (6 bases). V was shortened by 2 bases and J by 0 bases, with 14 bases between the two germline ends. The germline CDR1 and CDR2 sequences are SGHTA and FQGNSA. This CDR3 contains 16 residues.

This clone was counted a single time. J is TRBJ2-1 and V is TRBV19; D gene unclear. The CDR3 is made up of 11 amino acids. Trimming stripped 3 bases from V and 10 bases from J, with 7 bases between. The germline V gene encodes CDR1 LNHDA and CDR2 SQIVND (reference sequence). The CDR3 DNA follows: TGTGCCAGTAGTATTGTAGGGGAGCAGTTCTTC. Protein product: CASSIVGEQFF.

The V gene is TRBV28, the J gene TRBJ2-2, with 9 bases lining up with TRBD2. V trimming: 4 bases; J trimming: 9 bases; junction bases outside the gene matches: 9. This CDR3 spans 15 amino acids. The germline V gene has CDR1 MDHEN and CDR2 SYDVKM. CDR3: CASSSRREGLRELFF. In nucleotides, the CDR3 is TGTGCCAGCAGTTCACGGCGGGAGGGCCTGAGGGAGCTGTTTTTT.

The CDR3 nucleotides are TGCAGTGCCCCGCGGGGCTACGAGCAGTACTTC. Its protein is CSAPRGYEQYF. This sequence joins TRBV20-1 and TRBJ2-7; weak D call: TRBD2 (6 bases). This CDR3 region has 11 residues. Germline loops: CDR1 DFQATT, CDR2 SNEGSKA (reference sequence). The germline V and J ends were trimmed by 6 bases and 3 bases, with 9 bases remaining between them.

V is TRBV18 and J is TRBJ2-1, with D tentatively TRBD2 (7 bases). Germline-derived CDR1 and CDR2 are KGHSH and LQKENI. CDR3 size: 15 residues. V was pared by 3 bases and J by 9 bases, with 18 bases between. The CDR3 is CASSPKQGGRGEQFF. The CDR3 bases are TGTGCCAGCTCACCCAAACAGGGAGGGAGGGGTGAGCAGTTCTTC. The complete variable domain, with remaining parts taken from reference TRBV18 and TRBJ2-1, reads NAGVMQNPRHLVRRRGQEARLRCSPMKGHSHVYWYRQLPEEGLKFMVYLQKENIIDESGMPKERFSAEFPKEGPSILRIQQVVRGDSAAYFCASSPKQGGRGEQFFGPGTRLTVL.

This chain connects TRBV7-2 to TRBJ1-6, with TRBD1 matching 7 bases. V shed 5 bases and J 7 bases; nucleotides not matched to a gene: 8. The germline V gene has CDR1 SGHTA and CDR2 FQGNSA. The CDR3 extends over 15 amino acids. The CDR3: CASSAPGQANSPLHF. In DNA form, the CDR3 reads TGTGCCAGCAGCGCCCCCGGACAGGCGAATTCACCCCTCCACTTT.

This clone has just a few counts. V and J are TRBV19 and TRBJ1-5, with TRBD1 as a possible D gene (5 bases). Trimming stripped 5 bases from V and 5 bases from J, with 19 bases between. Looked up from germline, CDR1 is LNHDA and CDR2 is SQIVND (reference sequence). This CDR3 is built from 16 residues. The CDR3 loop reads CASSLRGGTGYQPQHF. The CDR3 DNA reads as TGTGCCAGTAGTCTCCGGGGCGGGACCGGATATCAGCCCCAGCATTTT.

V is TRBV5-1 and J is TRBJ1-1; the match to TRBD1 covers 7 bases. The CDR3 contains 15 residues. V trimming: 5 bases; J trimming: 0 bases; junction bases outside the gene matches: 7. CDR1 is SGHRS, CDR2 YFSETQ, per germline. CDR3 sequence: CASRRDSNMNTEAFF. CDR3 in DNA: TGCGCCAGCAGAAGGGACAGCAACATGAACACTGAAGCTTTCTTT.

CDR3 region: CASSLGGGRGETQYF. The DNA for the CDR3 is TGCGCCAGCAGCTTGGGGGGGGGTAGGGGAGAGACCCAGTACTTC. This sequence joins TRBV5-1 and TRBJ2-5; 7 nucleotides line up with TRBD2. The CDR3 loop spans 15 amino acids. Per the germline V gene, CDR1 is SGHRS and CDR2 is YFSETQ. The V and J ends lost 0 bases and 4 bases, in that order; junction bases with no gene match: 6. Full variable domain (rest looked up from reference TRBV5-1 and TRBJ2-5): KAGVTQTPRYLIKTRGQQVTLSCSPISGHRSVSWYQQTPGQGLQFLFEYFSETQRNKGNFPGRFSGRQFSNSRSEMNVSTLELGDSALYLCASSLGGGRGETQYFGPGTRLLVL.

In DNA, the CDR3 is TGTGCCAGCAGACAGGGTAATTTTCGTAATCAGCCCCAGCATTTT. Encoded protein: CASRQGNFRNQPQHF. V and J are TRBV7-3 and TRBJ1-5; D is possibly TRBD1 (6 bases). This CDR3 has 15 residues. The V gene's germline CDR1 is SGHTA and CDR2 FQGTGA. V gave up 6 bases and J gave up 4 bases, with 16 bases separating them.

The genes are TRBV29-1 and TRBJ2-1; TRBD2 is a possible D gene (6 bases). This CDR3 spans 14 amino acids. Trimming took off 0 bases at V and 4 bases at J, with 10 bases between the two ends. Germline V gene lookup returns CDR1 SQVTM and CDR2 ANQGSEA. CDR3 sequence: CSVEDRGTYNEQFF. CDR3 DNA sequence: TGCAGCGTTGAAGATCGTGGGACTTACAATGAGCAGTTCTTC.

The chain employs TRBV28 and TRBJ2-1; D possibly corresponds to TRBD1 (6 bases). This CDR3 spans 16 amino acids. Trimming cost V 6 bases and J 9 bases, with 24 bases left between them. The V gene's germline CDR1 is MDHEN and CDR2 SYDVKM. CDR3 nucleotide sequence: TGTGCCAGCAGCCGGACCCCCAGGGTGGGGGCTGGTGAGCAGTTCTTC. Protein sequence: CASSRTPRVGAGEQFF.

The chain recombines TRBV2 with TRBJ1-2; 8 bases line up with TRBD1. The CDR3 totals 12 residues. Per germline, CDR1 SNHLY and CDR2 FYNNEI. Losses at the gene ends were 5 bases for V and 10 bases for J; bases not matched to a gene: 6. CDR3 DNA: TGTGCCAGCAGTACTCAGGGGGCCCACTACACCTTC. Protein: CASSTQGAHYTF.

This chain uses TRBV10-2 with TRBJ2-7; TRBD1 aligns across 7 bases. This CDR3 has 14 amino acids. Unmatched junction bases numbered 4, after V lost 4 bases and J lost 1 base. Germline V gene data show CDR1 as WSHSY and CDR2 as SAAADI. This CDR3 is CASSGTTGSYEQYF. The CDR3 region has the DNA TGCGCCAGCAGTGGAACGACAGGGTCCTACGAGCAGTACTTC.

The V gene is TRBV28, the J gene TRBJ2-2; 8 nucleotides line up with TRBD2. CDR1 is MDHEN, CDR2 SYDVKM, per germline. This CDR3 region has 15 residues. Trimming cost V 8 bases and J 3 bases; bases outside gene matches: 8. The CDR3 DNA reads TGTGCCAGCTACCCGGGAGGGCCGTACACCGGGGAGCTGTTTTTT. Translating gives CASYPGGPYTGELFF.

The chain carries TRBV7-8 and TRBJ1-4, with 9 bases matching TRBD1. CDR1 is SGHVS, CDR2 FQNEAQ, per germline. V was clipped by 5 bases and J by 7 bases; unmatched bases: 8. This CDR3 has 15 residues. CDR3 sequence reads: CASSKQGARGEKLFF. In DNA form, the CDR3 reads TGTGCCAGCAGCAAACAGGGGGCGCGGGGTGAAAAACTGTTTTTT.

This chain links TRBV30 with TRBJ2-7, with D hard to call. The CDR3 extends over 13 amino acids. V was trimmed by 1 base and J by 3 bases, leaving 10 bases between them. Per the germline V gene, CDR1 is GTSNPN and CDR2 is SVGIG (reference sequence). The CDR3 DNA reads TGTGCCTGGAGTGCGGTGTACCGCTACGAGCAGTACTTC. Translating gives CAWSAVYRYEQYF.